This is a list of T cell receptor beta chains from one sample in a study of post-analysis software for immune sequencing data. TCRdb processed the PCR reads anew with MiXCR; each CDR3 protein has one entry. The profile covers approximately 440,000 distinct CDR3 sequences, with roughly 45% appearing a single time and around 10% taken by the ten largest. Specimen: blood. These receptors came from a girl between 10 and 17 years old with multiple sclerosis. CDR3s include the opening cysteine and the closing phenylalanine or tryptophan. Fields, in order: CDR3 protein, CDR3 DNA, V gene, clone size, J gene, D gene. D genes are given only for firm matches. Not every row has a clone size; where given, it reads once, few, many or a size class.

CDR3aa: CASSQKAQTAESVLNEQFF
CDR3nt: TGCGCCAGCAGCCAAAAGGCGCAGACAGCGGAGTCCGTTTTGAATGAGCAGTTCTTC
v_gene: TRBV4-1
abundance: few
j_gene: TRBJ2-1
d_gene: -

CDR3aa: CASAYLREQYF
CDR3nt: TGTGCCAGCGCCTACCTACGGGAGCAGTACTTC
v_gene: TRBV2
abundance: -
j_gene: TRBJ2-4
d_gene: -

CDR3aa: CASSWGQGIMVTEAFF
CDR3nt: TGCGCCAGCAGCTGGGGACAGGGGATCATGGTCACTGAAGCTTTCTTT
v_gene: TRBV5-1
abundance: -
j_gene: TRBJ1-1
d_gene: TRBD1

CDR3aa: CASSVSGGTDTQYF
CDR3nt: TGTGCCAGCAGCGTGAGCGGGGGCACAGATACGCAGTATTTT
v_gene: TRBV9
abundance: -
j_gene: TRBJ2-3
d_gene: TRBD2

CDR3aa: CASSQGLAVWNEQFF
CDR3nt: TGTGCCAGCAGCCAGGGACTAGCGGTTTGGAATGAGCAGTTCTTC
v_gene: TRBV5-8
abundance: -
j_gene: TRBJ2-1
d_gene: TRBD2

CDR3aa: CASSLPRRRGLARDNYNEQFF
CDR3nt: TGTGCCAGCAGTCTACCAAGACGTCGCGGACTAGCCCGGGACAACTACAATGAGCAGTTCTTC
v_gene: TRBV27
abundance: -
j_gene: TRBJ2-1
d_gene: TRBD2

CDR3aa: CSAEELAGVSNEQFF
CDR3nt: TGCAGTGCTGAGGAACTAGCGGGAGTTTCCAATGAGCAGTTCTTC
v_gene: TRBV20-1
abundance: -
j_gene: TRBJ2-1
d_gene: TRBD2

CDR3aa: CASSSGTNLYEQYF
CDR3nt: TGTGCCAGCAGTTCCGGGACTAACCTCTACGAGCAGTACTTC
v_gene: TRBV28
abundance: few
j_gene: TRBJ2-7
d_gene: TRBD2

CDR3aa: CASSELAGGDNEQFF
CDR3nt: TGCGCCAGCAGTGAACTAGCGGGTGGGGACAATGAGCAGTTCTTC
v_gene: TRBV10-2
abundance: few
j_gene: TRBJ2-1
d_gene: TRBD2

CDR3aa: CSAERGPGTQYF
CDR3nt: TGCAGCGCCGAAAGAGGGCCCGGTACGCAGTATTTT
v_gene: TRBV29-1
abundance: -
j_gene: TRBJ2-3
d_gene: -

CDR3aa: CASSYRTGDYEQYF
CDR3nt: TGTGCCAGCAGTTACCGGACAGGGGACTACGAGCAGTACTTC
v_gene: TRBV6-6
abundance: -
j_gene: TRBJ2-7
d_gene: TRBD1

CDR3aa: CASSQTTENIQYF
CDR3nt: TGTGCCAGCAGTCAAACGACAGAAAACATTCAGTACTTC
v_gene: TRBV12-3/TRBV12-4
abundance: -
j_gene: TRBJ2-4
d_gene: -

CDR3aa: CASSVDSTSGSSYNEQFF
CDR3nt: TGTGCCAGCAGCGTAGATTCTACTAGCGGGAGCTCCTACAATGAGCAGTTCTTC
v_gene: TRBV9
abundance: -
j_gene: TRBJ2-1
d_gene: TRBD2

CDR3aa: CASSVAEGGQETQFF
CDR3nt: TGTGCCAGCAGTGTAGCGGAGGGAGGACAAGAGACCCAGTTCTTC
v_gene: TRBV12-3/TRBV12-4
abundance: -
j_gene: TRBJ2-1
d_gene: -

CDR3aa: CASSDGPTDTQYF
CDR3nt: TGTGCCAGCAGTGATGGGCCCACAGATACGCAGTATTTT
v_gene: TRBV6-1
abundance: -
j_gene: TRBJ2-3
d_gene: -

CDR3aa: CASKVTGGLGYTF
CDR3nt: TGTGCCAGCAAGGTGACAGGGGGCCTTGGCTACACCTTC
v_gene: TRBV6-1
abundance: -
j_gene: TRBJ1-2
d_gene: TRBD1

CDR3aa: CASSLGSGLNQPQHF
CDR3nt: TGTGCCAGCAGCTTGGGGTCGGGCCTCAATCAGCCCCAGCATTTT
v_gene: TRBV5-6
abundance: -
j_gene: TRBJ1-5
d_gene: -

CDR3aa: CASSFQGPNTEAFF
CDR3nt: TGCGCCAGCAGCTTCCAGGGACCGAACACTGAAGCTTTCTTT
v_gene: TRBV5-1
abundance: -
j_gene: TRBJ1-1
d_gene: -

CDR3aa: CASSHSFSGANVLTF
CDR3nt: TGTGCCAGCAGCCATAGTTTCTCTGGGGCCAACGTCCTGACTTTC
v_gene: TRBV27
abundance: few
j_gene: TRBJ2-6
d_gene: -

CDR3aa: CAISEPDTEAFF
CDR3nt: TGTGCCATCAGTGAGCCGGACACTGAAGCTTTCTTT
v_gene: TRBV10-3
abundance: few
j_gene: TRBJ1-1
d_gene: -

CDR3aa: CASTLAGSGEQYF
CDR3nt: TGTGCCAGCACCCTAGCGGGGTCCGGCGAGCAGTACTTC
v_gene: TRBV6-2/TRBV6-3
abundance: -
j_gene: TRBJ2-7
d_gene: TRBD2

CDR3aa: CASGFRSTRNTEAFF
CDR3nt: TGTGCCAGCGGATTTCGTTCGACACGGAACACTGAAGCTTTCTTT
v_gene: TRBV7-9
abundance: -
j_gene: TRBJ1-1
d_gene: -

CDR3aa: CASSYSGTGHYEQYF
CDR3nt: TGTGCCAGCAGTTACTCCGGGACAGGGCACTACGAGCAGTACTTC
v_gene: TRBV6-2/TRBV6-3
abundance: -
j_gene: TRBJ2-7
d_gene: TRBD1

CDR3aa: CASNPLRGGTNNEQFF
CDR3nt: TGTGCCAGCAACCCCCTTCGCGGGGGGACCAACAATGAGCAGTTCTTC
v_gene: TRBV28
abundance: -
j_gene: TRBJ2-1
d_gene: TRBD2

CDR3aa: CSARDPYEQYF
CDR3nt: TGCAGTGCTAGAGATCCATACGAGCAGTACTTC
v_gene: TRBV20-1
abundance: few
j_gene: TRBJ2-7
d_gene: -

CDR3aa: CASSLAPGNCYEQYF
CDR3nt: TGCGCCAGCAGCTTGGCGCCAGGGAATTGCTACGAGCAGTACTTC
v_gene: TRBV5-1
abundance: once
j_gene: TRBJ2-7
d_gene: -

CDR3aa: CASSRTGQGAYEQYF
CDR3nt: TGTGCCAGCAGTAGGACGGGACAGGGGGCCTACGAGCAGTACTTC
v_gene: TRBV28
abundance: few
j_gene: TRBJ2-7
d_gene: TRBD1

CDR3aa: CASSQEGREGAYEQYF
CDR3nt: TGTGCCAGCAGCCAAGAGGGGCGGGAAGGGGCCTACGAGCAGTACTTC
v_gene: TRBV4-2
abundance: -
j_gene: TRBJ2-7
d_gene: -

CDR3aa: CASSLERQGDGYTF
CDR3nt: TGCGCCAGCAGCTTGGAGCGCCAGGGCGATGGCTACACCTTC
v_gene: TRBV5-1
abundance: few
j_gene: TRBJ1-2
d_gene: -

CDR3aa: CASSPRTSGRQNEQFF
CDR3nt: TGTGCCAGCAGCCCTCGGACTAGCGGGAGACAGAATGAGCAGTTCTTC
v_gene: TRBV13
abundance: -
j_gene: TRBJ2-1
d_gene: TRBD2

CDR3aa: CSVGNFGSAEAFF
CDR3nt: TGCAGCGTTGGTAATTTTGGGTCCGCTGAAGCTTTCTTT
v_gene: TRBV29-1
abundance: few
j_gene: TRBJ1-1
d_gene: -

CDR3aa: CASSLGPGGNGYTF
CDR3nt: TGTGCCAGCAGCTTGGGCCCGGGGGGGAATGGCTACACCTTC
v_gene: TRBV5-6
abundance: -
j_gene: TRBJ1-2
d_gene: -

CDR3aa: CASSQARYRTGAREQYF
CDR3nt: TGTGCCAGCAGCCAAGCCCGGTATAGGACAGGGGCACGGGAGCAGTACTTC
v_gene: TRBV3-1
abundance: -
j_gene: TRBJ2-5
d_gene: TRBD1

CDR3aa: CASSLRDRVGDEQFF
CDR3nt: TGTGCCAGCAGCCTCCGGGACAGGGTCGGGGATGAGCAGTTCTTC
v_gene: TRBV9
abundance: few
j_gene: TRBJ2-1
d_gene: TRBD1

CDR3aa: CASSEGTTYEQYF
CDR3nt: TGTGCCAGCAGTGAAGGGACTACCTACGAGCAGTACTTC
v_gene: TRBV6-1
abundance: -
j_gene: TRBJ2-7
d_gene: -

CDR3aa: CASSMPSGNTQYF
CDR3nt: TGTGCCAGCAGTATGCCGAGCGGGAATACGCAGTATTTT
v_gene: TRBV27
abundance: few
j_gene: TRBJ2-3
d_gene: TRBD2

CDR3aa: CASTTHGIAGFYNEQFF
CDR3nt: TGTGCCAGCACCACCCATGGGATAGCGGGATTCTACAATGAGCAGTTCTTC
v_gene: TRBV12-3/TRBV12-4
abundance: -
j_gene: TRBJ2-1
d_gene: TRBD2

CDR3aa: CASSSTGGATLHF
CDR3nt: TGTGCCAGCAGCTCCACCGGAGGGGCCACCTTGCATTTT
v_gene: TRBV7-3
abundance: once
j_gene: TRBJ1-5
d_gene: -

CDR3aa: CASSLSGRAGTDTQYF
CDR3nt: TGTGCCAGCAGCTTAAGCGGGAGGGCCGGGACAGATACGCAGTATTTT
v_gene: TRBV7-2
abundance: -
j_gene: TRBJ2-3
d_gene: TRBD2

CDR3aa: CASSGHNYEAFF
CDR3nt: TGTGCCAGCAGCGGCCACAATTATGAAGCTTTCTTT
v_gene: TRBV4-2
abundance: -
j_gene: TRBJ1-1
d_gene: -

CDR3aa: CASSSIPQGDQETQFF
CDR3nt: TGTGCCAGCAGCTCAATTCCCCAGGGAGACCAAGAGACCCAGTTCTTC
v_gene: TRBV5-5
abundance: -
j_gene: TRBJ2-1
d_gene: -

CDR3aa: CASSFPQGLSTEAFF
CDR3nt: TGTGCCAGCAGCTTTCCCCAGGGCCTATCCACTGAAGCTTTCTTT
v_gene: TRBV7-9
abundance: -
j_gene: TRBJ1-1
d_gene: -

CDR3aa: CSVEDMRDGGYGYTF
CDR3nt: TGCAGCGTTGAAGACATGAGGGACGGAGGCTATGGCTACACCTTC
v_gene: TRBV29-1
abundance: -
j_gene: TRBJ1-2
d_gene: -

CDR3aa: CSARDWDRGYEQYF
CDR3nt: TGCAGTGCTAGAGACTGGGACAGGGGCTACGAGCAGTACTTC
v_gene: TRBV20-1
abundance: -
j_gene: TRBJ2-7
d_gene: TRBD1

CDR3aa: CASSFSPGTELNEKLFF
CDR3nt: TGTGCCAGCAGTTTCTCTCCCGGGACAGAACTTAATGAAAAACTGTTTTTT
v_gene: TRBV27
abundance: -
j_gene: TRBJ1-4
d_gene: TRBD1

CDR3aa: CAIRERTGVDTQYF
CDR3nt: TGTGCCATCAGAGAGAGGACAGGGGTGGATACGCAGTATTTT
v_gene: TRBV10-3
abundance: -
j_gene: TRBJ2-3
d_gene: TRBD1

CDR3aa: CASSTGLAGAYNEQFF
CDR3nt: TGTGCCAGCAGCACCGGACTAGCGGGAGCCTACAATGAGCAGTTCTTC
v_gene: TRBV7-3
abundance: -
j_gene: TRBJ2-1
d_gene: TRBD2

CDR3aa: CASSLAFGPTDTQYF
CDR3nt: TGCGCCAGCAGCTTGGCCTTTGGCCCCACAGATACGCAGTATTTT
v_gene: TRBV5-1
abundance: few
j_gene: TRBJ2-3
d_gene: -

CDR3aa: CASSSRVATNEKLFF
CDR3nt: TGTGCCAGCAGTTCCCGGGTCGCAACTAATGAAAAACTGTTTTTT
v_gene: TRBV27
abundance: -
j_gene: TRBJ1-4
d_gene: -

CDR3aa: CSVGSGQGSYNEQFF
CDR3nt: TGCAGCGTTGGTTCAGGACAGGGATCCTACAATGAGCAGTTCTTC
v_gene: TRBV29-1
abundance: -
j_gene: TRBJ2-1
d_gene: TRBD1

CDR3aa: CASSEAVASYEQYF
CDR3nt: TGTGCCAGCAGTGAAGCGGTGGCTTCCTACGAGCAGTACTTC
v_gene: TRBV6-1
abundance: many
j_gene: TRBJ2-7
d_gene: -